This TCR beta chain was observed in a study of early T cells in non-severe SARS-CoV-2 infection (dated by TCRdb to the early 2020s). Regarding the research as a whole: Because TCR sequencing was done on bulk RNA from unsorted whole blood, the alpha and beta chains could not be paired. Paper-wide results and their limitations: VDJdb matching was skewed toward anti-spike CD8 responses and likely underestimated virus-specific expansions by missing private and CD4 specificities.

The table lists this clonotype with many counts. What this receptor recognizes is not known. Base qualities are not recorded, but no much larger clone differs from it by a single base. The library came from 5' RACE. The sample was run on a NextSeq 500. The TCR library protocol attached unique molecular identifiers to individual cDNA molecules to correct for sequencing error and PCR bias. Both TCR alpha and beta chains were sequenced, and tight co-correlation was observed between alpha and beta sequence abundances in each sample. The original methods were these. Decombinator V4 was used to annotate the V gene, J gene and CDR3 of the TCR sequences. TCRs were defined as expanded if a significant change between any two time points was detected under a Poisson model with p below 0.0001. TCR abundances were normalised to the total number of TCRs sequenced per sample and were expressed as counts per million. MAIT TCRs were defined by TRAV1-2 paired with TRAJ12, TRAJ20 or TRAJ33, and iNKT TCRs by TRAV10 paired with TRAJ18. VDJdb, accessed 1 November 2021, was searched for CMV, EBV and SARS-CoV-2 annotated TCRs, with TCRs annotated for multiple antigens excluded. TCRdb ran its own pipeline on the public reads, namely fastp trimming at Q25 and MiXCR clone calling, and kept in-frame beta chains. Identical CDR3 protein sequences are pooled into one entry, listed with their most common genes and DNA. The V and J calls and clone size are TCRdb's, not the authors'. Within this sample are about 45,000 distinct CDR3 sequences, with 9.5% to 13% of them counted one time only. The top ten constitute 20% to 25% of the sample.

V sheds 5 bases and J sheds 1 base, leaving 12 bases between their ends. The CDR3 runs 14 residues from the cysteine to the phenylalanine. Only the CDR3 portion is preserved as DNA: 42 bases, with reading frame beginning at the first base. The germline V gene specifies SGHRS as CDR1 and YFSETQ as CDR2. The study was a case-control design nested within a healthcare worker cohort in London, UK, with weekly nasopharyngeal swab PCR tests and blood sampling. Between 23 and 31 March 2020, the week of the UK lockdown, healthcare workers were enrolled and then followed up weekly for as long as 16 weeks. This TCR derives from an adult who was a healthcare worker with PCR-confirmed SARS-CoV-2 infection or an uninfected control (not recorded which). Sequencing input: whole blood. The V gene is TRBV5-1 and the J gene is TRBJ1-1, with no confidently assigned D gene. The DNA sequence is TGCGCCAGCAGTCTGGGGTCCAAGAACACTGAAGCTTTCTTT. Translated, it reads CASSLGSKNTEAFF. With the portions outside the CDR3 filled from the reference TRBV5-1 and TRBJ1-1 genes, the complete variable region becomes KAGVTQTPRYLIKTRGQQVTLSCSPISGHRSVSWYQQTPGQGLQFLFEYFSETQRNKGNFPGRFSGRQFSNSRSEMNVSTLELGDSALYLCASSLGSKNTEAFFGQGTRLTVV.